This is a list of T cell receptor beta chains from one sample in a study of blood T cells in healthy people across ages. TCRdb fed the 5' RACE reads into MiXCR, producing one record per CDR3 protein. Of more than 800,000 distinct CDR3 sequences in the sample, 25% to 30% were seen once. Sequencing was done on a sample of blood. The receptors originated from an elderly woman in good health. The CDR3 runs from the conserved cysteine through the conserved F or W. The order of the fields is J gene, clone size, V gene, D gene, CDR3 DNA, CDR3 protein. The D gene is left open where the match is weak. The listing skips clone size in some rows; elsewhere it reads once, few, many or a size class.

J: TRBJ2-5; size: many; V: TRBV18; D: -; DNA: TGTGCCAGCTCACCCCGCACCATAGACGGGTCTCTCGAGTACTTC; CDR3: CASSPRTIDGSLEYF
J: TRBJ1-1; size: many; V: TRBV27; D: -; DNA: TGTGCCAGCGTCAGTGGAATAGAGAACACTGAAGCTTTCTTT; CDR3: CASVSGIENTEAFF
J: TRBJ1-5; size: -; V: TRBV10-3; D: -; DNA: TGTGCCATCAGTGCCAATCAGGGGCTCTATCAGCCCCAGCATTTT; CDR3: CAISANQGLYQPQHF
J: TRBJ2-1; size: many; V: TRBV20-1; D: TRBD2; DNA: TGCAGTGCCCTAGCGGGGGGGCCCCGGGAGCAGTTCTTC; CDR3: CSALAGGPREQFF
J: TRBJ1-6; size: many; V: TRBV7-2; D: -; DNA: TGTGCCAGCAGCTTTAAAGGACAGAGCTCCTATAATTCACCCCTCCACTTT; CDR3: CASSFKGQSSYNSPLHF
J: TRBJ2-5; size: many; V: TRBV10-2; D: -; DNA: TGCGCCAGCAGTGATGGAGGGTTTGCGGGGGAGACCCAGTACTTC; CDR3: CASSDGGFAGETQYF
J: TRBJ2-7; size: many; V: TRBV11-2; D: -; DNA: TGTGCCAGCAGCTTCCGGGGACGTGAGCAGTACTTC; CDR3: CASSFRGREQYF
J: TRBJ2-7; size: many; V: TRBV10-2; D: TRBD1; DNA: TGCGCCAGCAGTGAAGGGGGACAGGGGGCATACGAGCAGTACTTC; CDR3: CASSEGGQGAYEQYF
J: TRBJ1-1; size: -; V: TRBV15; D: -; DNA: TGTGCCACCAGCAGAGATCAGGGGTTTGGAATGGGTGAAGCTTTCTTT; CDR3: CATSRDQGFGMGEAFF
J: TRBJ1-4; size: few; V: TRBV12-3/TRBV12-4; D: -; DNA: TGTGCCAGCAGTTTACGGGGGCGGAATGAAAAACTGTTTTTT; CDR3: CASSLRGRNEKLFF
J: TRBJ2-5; size: many; V: TRBV20-1; D: -; DNA: TGCAGTGCCCGCTCGGGGTTTCAAGAGACCCAGTACTTC; CDR3: CSARSGFQETQYF
J: TRBJ2-5; size: many; V: TRBV30; D: -; DNA: TGTGCCTGGAGTGTGAGACAAGAGACCCAGTACTTC; CDR3: CAWSVRQETQYF
J: TRBJ2-7; size: -; V: TRBV6-5; D: -; DNA: TGTGCCAGCAGTTACTCGGCAGGGAAATACGAGCAGTACTTC; CDR3: CASSYSAGKYEQYF
J: TRBJ2-4; size: once; V: TRBV10-3; D: TRBD1; DNA: TGTGCCATCAGTGAGCCGGGACAGGGGCACATTCAGTACTTC; CDR3: CAISEPGQGHIQYF
J: TRBJ2-2; size: -; V: TRBV12-3/TRBV12-4; D: -; DNA: TGTGCCAGCACCTTAGGAGGGGATGTCGGGGAGCTGTTTTTT; CDR3: CASTLGGDVGELFF
J: TRBJ2-1; size: many; V: TRBV7-8; D: TRBD2; DNA: TGTGCCAGCAGCTCCGACCGACTAGCGGGGGTCGATGAGCAGTTCTTC; CDR3: CASSSDRLAGVDEQFF
J: TRBJ1-4; size: -; V: TRBV4-3; D: TRBD1; DNA: TGCGCCAGCAGCCATCGGACAGGGGGTAGGAGGAAAAAACTGTTTTTT; CDR3: CASSHRTGGRRKKLFF
J: TRBJ1-2; size: -; V: TRBV9; D: -; DNA: TGTGCCAGCGGCGTAGCGTCAGTCGCTAACTATGGCTACACCTTC; CDR3: CASGVASVANYGYTF
J: TRBJ1-4; size: many; V: TRBV7-9; D: -; DNA: TGTGCCAGCAGCTTAGGGAAGGGGCGAGATGAAAAACTGTTTTTT; CDR3: CASSLGKGRDEKLFF
J: TRBJ2-5; size: -; V: TRBV5-1; D: -; DNA: TGCGCCAGCAGGCAGGGACTCGGGGAGACCCAGTACTTC; CDR3: CASRQGLGETQYF
J: TRBJ2-1; size: -; V: TRBV7-2; D: TRBD1; DNA: TGTGCCAGCAGCTTAGCGACGAGACAGGGTGCCGATGAGCAGTTCTTC; CDR3: CASSLATRQGADEQFF
J: TRBJ2-3; size: many; V: TRBV6-5; D: -; DNA: TGTGCCAGCAGTTACGGGATCGGGAATACGCAGTATTTT; CDR3: CASSYGIGNTQYF
J: TRBJ2-1; size: -; V: TRBV11-2; D: TRBD2; DNA: TGTGCCAGCAGCTCTCAGCGGGAGGGATACTACAATGAGCAGTTCTTC; CDR3: CASSSQREGYYNEQFF
J: TRBJ2-3; size: -; V: TRBV5-1; D: -; DNA: TGCGCCAGCAACGATAGCACAGATACGCAGTATTTT; CDR3: CASNDSTDTQYF
J: TRBJ2-6; size: many; V: TRBV5-1; D: -; DNA: TGCGCCAGCATCCCGGGATCTGGGGCCAACGTCCTGACTTTC; CDR3: CASIPGSGANVLTF
J: TRBJ2-3; size: many; V: TRBV5-1; D: TRBD2; DNA: TGCGCCAGCAGCTTGGCGGGGGGGCTCGGAGATACGCAGTATTTT; CDR3: CASSLAGGLGDTQYF
J: TRBJ1-2; size: -; V: TRBV11-2; D: -; DNA: TGTGCCAGCACCTTCGGGGGCCTAAGCACCTTC; CDR3: CASTFGGLSTF
J: TRBJ1-6; size: -; V: TRBV5-6; D: -; DNA: TGTGCCAGCAGCTACGACTCTAATTCACCCCTCCACTTT; CDR3: CASSYDSNSPLHF
J: TRBJ2-3; size: -; V: TRBV7-2; D: TRBD2; DNA: TGTGCCAGCAGCCCTGGACTACCAGCGGGGGGGCCTGCAGATACGCAGTATTTT; CDR3: CASSPGLPAGGPADTQYF
J: TRBJ1-4; size: many; V: TRBV6-4; D: TRBD1; DNA: TGTGCCAGCGCACAGGACAGGGGTGGAGAAAAACTGTTTTTT; CDR3: CASAQDRGGEKLFF
J: TRBJ2-5; size: many; V: TRBV14; D: TRBD1; DNA: TGTGCCAGCAGCCGGACAGGGGGCGAAAGAGAGACCCAGTACTTC; CDR3: CASSRTGGERETQYF
J: TRBJ1-2; size: few; V: TRBV6-2/TRBV6-3; D: -; DNA: TGTGCCACCCGGCTGAGCCGCATTTATGGCTACACCTTC; CDR3: CATRLSRIYGYTF
J: TRBJ2-5; size: -; V: TRBV2; D: -; DNA: TGTGCCAGCAGTGAGGGGAATATGGGGGGCCGCGGGGAGATCCAGTACTTC; CDR3: CASSEGNMGGRGEIQYF
J: TRBJ1-2; size: -; V: TRBV7-2; D: TRBD1; DNA: TGTGCCAGCAGCTGGAGGAGACAGGGGGCGCAGGATGGCTACACCTTC; CDR3: CASSWRRQGAQDGYTF
J: TRBJ1-3; size: few; V: TRBV6-5; D: TRBD1; DNA: TGTGCCAGCAGATGGGACAGGGGTGGGCGAAACACCATATATTTT; CDR3: CASRWDRGGRNTIYF
J: TRBJ2-4; size: many; V: TRBV27; D: TRBD1; DNA: TGTGCCAGCAGACCTATCTACAGGGGTTCAGCCAAAAACATTCAGTACTTC; CDR3: CASRPIYRGSAKNIQYF
J: TRBJ1-1; size: many; V: TRBV5-1; D: -; DNA: TGCGCCAGCAGCTTGGGAGGGGGTGCCCTCGAAGCTTTCTTT; CDR3: CASSLGGGALEAFF
J: TRBJ2-5; size: -; V: TRBV3-1; D: TRBD2; DNA: TGTGCCAGCACTAGCGGGGGAGCCAGCCCCGGGGAGACCCAGTACTTC; CDR3: CASTSGGASPGETQYF
J: TRBJ1-5; size: few; V: TRBV5-8; D: -; DNA: TGTGCCAGCAGCAAGGAGAGAGGGGGACCCCAGCATTTT; CDR3: CASSKERGGPQHF